The entry that follows covers one TCR beta chain sequence. The antigen remains unidentified. This specimen belongs to a study of vaccination and CD4 T cells after COVID-19. The sample's treatment: approximately 10-day PBMC culture with coronavirus spike peptide pools or control peptides (ViraFEST assay). During the years 2011-2018, before the COVID-19 pandemic, the unexposed donor's CD4+ T cells were collected. The V end lost 5 bases, the J end lost 5 bases, and 20 bases lay between the germline ends. Germline values: CDR1 SQVTM, CDR2 ANQGSEA. This CDR3 comprises 15 residues. Cultured CD4+ T cells had their DNA profiled by the Oncomine TCR Beta short-read assay. Each CDR3 protein gets one entry after TCRdb re-called the PCR reads with MiXCR. The repertoire consists of 5,000 to 8,000 distinct CDR3 sequences, with over 50% occurring once and the leading ten covering more than 20%.

Sequencing used CD4+ T cells from blood, cultured in vitro. This clonotype was obtained from a human donor in good health. This chain links TRBV29-1 with TRBJ2-3; tentatively, D is TRBD2 (6 bases). The CDR3 sequence is CSVLVRAGAGDTQYF. Written as DNA, the CDR3 is TGCAGCGTTCTGGTTCGGGCCGGAGCGGGAGATACGCAGTATTTT.